Following are 10 T cell receptor beta chains from one sample sequenced in a study of identical twins. One entry per CDR3 protein, called by TCRdb with MiXCR from the 5' RACE reads. Found here are about 220,000 distinct CDR3 sequences, 7.5% of them singletons; the top ten hold just under 2%. These data were also filed under a second study, of yellow fever vaccine responses in identical twins.

Sequences were obtained from memory (CD45RO+) T cells sorted from blood. These receptors were collected from a woman under 30 in good health.

Ten or more counts support this clonotype. The genes are TRBV12-3 or TRBV12-4 and TRBJ1-6; 11 positions agree with TRBD1. The CDR3 extends over 16 amino acids. The trim removed 6 bases at V and 9 bases at J, leaving 10 bases unmatched. The CDR3, as DNA: TGTGCCAGCAGCCGATCTGGACAGGGGGCGACTTCACCCCTCCACTTT. The encoded protein is CASSRSGQGATSPLHF.

This clonotype was picked up many times. The rearrangement uses TRBV6-2 or TRBV6-3 and TRBJ2-3, with TRBD2 matching 8 bases. The length of the CDR3 is 14 residues. V was clipped by 6 bases and J by 4 bases; unmatched bases: 6. Germline V gene lookup returns CDR1 MNHEY and CDR2 SVGEGT. This CDR3 is CASSSSGVSDTQYF. As DNA, the CDR3 is TGTGCCAGCAGCAGTAGCGGGGTATCAGATACGCAGTATTTT.

This clonotype came up many times. The chain uses TRBV6-1 and TRBJ1-2; D might be TRBD1 (5 bases). The ends were cut back, 7 bases at V and 5 bases at J, with 14 bases in the middle. The length of the CDR3 is 13 residues. Germline V gene sequence: CDR1 MNHNS, CDR2 SASEGT. The CDR3 nucleotides read TGTGCCAGCACCTTGGGACGGAAGTATGGCTACACCTTC. This sequence encodes CASTLGRKYGYTF.

This clonotype was found many times. The V gene is TRBV7-2, the J gene TRBJ1-2, with 9 bases that match TRBD1. The CDR3 contains 14 residues. Trimming at V came to 6 bases and at J to 8 bases, leaving 10 bases not matched to a gene. Germline V gene sequence: CDR1 SGHTA, CDR2 FQGNSA. The CDR3 sequence is CASSFIQGARGYTF. CDR3 in DNA: TGTGCCAGCAGTTTCATACAGGGGGCGCGCGGCTACACCTTC.

This clonotype was picked up a small number of times. The rearrangement links TRBV20-1 to TRBJ1-4, with D maybe TRBD1 (6 bases). Germline CDR1 and CDR2: DFQATT and SNEGSKA (reference sequence). This CDR3 comprises 13 residues. V was shortened by 5 bases and J by 3 bases, with 10 bases between the two germline ends. This CDR3 is CSAPGQSNEKLFF. In nucleotides, the CDR3 is TGCAGTGCTCCCGGACAGTCTAATGAAAAACTGTTTTTT.

This clonotype was detected only a few times. V usage is TRBV29-1 and J usage is TRBJ2-7; D uncertain. The CDR3 sequence is 11 residues long. The ends were cut back, 2 bases at V and 8 bases at J, with 10 bases in the middle. Germline V CDR1 and CDR2: SQVTM, ANQGSEA. CDR3 bases: TGCAGCGTTGAATCCGGCACCAAGCAGTACTTC. Protein sequence: CSVESGTKQYF.

This clonotype has a count of ten or more. V usage is TRBV6-1 and J usage is TRBJ1-2; a weak D match, TRBD1 (5 bases). The germline gives CDR1 MNHNS, CDR2 SASEGT. The V and J ends lost 4 bases and 7 bases respectively, with 13 bases between them. The CDR3 spans 13 residues. The CDR3 nucleotides read TGTGCCAGCAGTGTCAGGACAAACCTTGGCTACACCTTC. Translated, it gives CASSVRTNLGYTF.

This rearrangement joins TRBV7-8 to TRBJ2-5, with TRBD2 matching over 12 bases. Losses at the gene ends were 5 bases for V and 4 bases for J; bases not matched to a gene: 8. CDR3 size: 16 residues. Germline V gene lookup returns CDR1 SGHVS and CDR2 FQNEAQ. The CDR3 sequence: CASSPPTSGRRETQYF. The CDR3 DNA follows: TGTGCCAGCAGCCCACCGACTAGCGGGAGAAGAGAGACCCAGTACTTC. The full variable domain, its missing parts supplied by reference TRBV7-8 and TRBJ2-5, is GAGVSQSPRYKVAKRGQDVALRCDPISGHVSLFWYQQALGQGPEFLTYFQNEAQLDKSGLPSDRFFAERPEGSVSTLKIQRTQQEDSAVYLCASSPPTSGRRETQYFGPGTRLLVL.

The sample holds many counts of this clonotype. The gene calls are TRBV11-2 and TRBJ2-5; 9 nucleotides match TRBD2. J was trimmed by 5 bases and V by 6 bases; bases with no gene match: 13. The CDR3 is 16 amino acids. The germline V gene has CDR1 SGHAT and CDR2 FQNNGV. The CDR3, as DNA: TGTGCCAGCAGGGGTTTAGCGGGGGCGTCCGGGGAGACCCAGTACTTC. Residues: CASRGLAGASGETQYF.

This clonotype was seen more than once but under ten times. V gene TRBV7-2 combines with J gene TRBJ2-7, with 9 bases fitting TRBD1. The germline V gene has CDR1 SGHTA and CDR2 FQGNSA. V was pared by 5 bases and J by 4 bases, with 12 bases of the junction left unmatched. The CDR3 length is 16 residues. CDR3 residues: CASSPRRGQGPYEQYF. The DNA for the CDR3 is TGTGCCAGCAGCCCCCGGAGGGGACAGGGACCATACGAGCAGTACTTC.